Presented here are 4 T cell receptor beta chains from one specimen sequenced in a study of preoperative IRX-2 immunotherapy in early breast cancer. Noted treatment: preoperative locoregional IRX-2 cytokine immunotherapy. Produced via immunoSEQ multiplex PCR; TCRdb's table is partial and in-frame only. The data show roughly 93,000 clones, around 86% seen once. Sequenced here: tumor tissue, sampled after IRX-2 immunotherapy. The receptors were sampled from a human donor with breast cancer.

The V gene is TRBV7-7, the J gene TRBJ1-2, with 7 bases fitting TRBD1. J gave up 6 bases and V 5 bases, and 12 bases lay outside the gene matches. The CDR3 runs 15 residues. Germline V gene sequence: CDR1 SSHAT, CDR2 FNYEAQ (reference sequence). CDR3 in DNA: TGTGCCAGCAGCGAACCGACAGGGTACGTGAATGGCTACACCTTC. Protein: CASSEPTGYVNGYTF.

The V call is TRBV25-1, the J call TRBJ1-1; 7 bases are shared with TRBD1. The CDR3 covers 16 residues. Germline loops: CDR1 MGHDK, CDR2 SYGVNS. V trimming: 4 bases; J trimming: 7 bases; junction bases outside the gene matches: 15. The CDR3 is CASSGIPRGGNFEAFF. CDR3 bases: TGTGCCAGCAGTGGAATCCCCAGGGGGGGAAACTTTGAAGCTTTCTTT. The full variable domain, in which reference TRBV25-1 and TRBJ1-1 provide the parts outside the CDR3, is EADIYQTPRYLVIGTGKKITLECSQTMGHDKMYWYQQDPGMELHLIHYSYGVNSTEKGDLSSESTVSRIRTEHFPLTLESARPSHTSQYLCASSGIPRGGNFEAFFGQGTRLTVV.

This clone was counted once. The chain links TRBV29-1 to TRBJ2-3; D gene ambiguous. This CDR3 is built from 13 residues. CDR1 is SQVTM, CDR2 ANQGSEA, per germline. V was cut by 4 bases and J by 0 bases, with 8 bases left in between. The CDR3 DNA is TGCAGCGTTGCGGCCGGGAGCACAGATACGCAGTATTTT. It encodes CSVAAGSTDTQYF.

The V and J genes are TRBV10-2 and TRBJ1-1, with TRBD1 identical over 7 bases. V shed 1 base, J shed 4 bases, and the junction held 9 bases outside the gene matches. From germline, CDR1 is WSHSY and CDR2 SAAADI. CDR3 length: 16 amino acids. As DNA, the CDR3 is TGCGCCAGCAGTGAGTACCCGGGAGGGGGCGGCACTGAAGCTTTCTTT. Translation gives CASSEYPGGGGTEAFF.